These 9 T cell receptor beta chains came from one sample sequenced in a study of T cells in tuberculosis. Assay used: immunoSEQ multiplex PCR; TCRdb lists only in-frame clones, some missing. The sample has under 40,000 clones, about 93% seen once. Sequencing was performed on PBMCs. Every receptor here comes from a donor aged 10 to 29 with latent tuberculosis or without tuberculosis infection.

The chain has TRBV30 and TRBJ2-3, with 11 bases that match TRBD2. The V and J ends lost 8 bases and 1 base, in that order; junction bases with no gene match: 8. The germline gives CDR1 GTSNPN, CDR2 SVGIG (reference sequence). CDR3 size: 15 residues. Written as DNA, the CDR3 is TGTGCCGTACTCATAGCGGGGGGGCGCACAGATACGCAGTATTTT. Translation gives CAVLIAGGRTDTQYF.

A remark on this clone: Other DNA sequences within the sample encode an identical CDR3. The chain employs TRBV4-1 and TRBJ1-3, with 7 bases lining up with TRBD1. The CDR3 is made up of 16 amino acids. Germline lookup yields CDR1 MGHRA and CDR2 YSYEKL. V lost 1 base, J lost 2 bases, and 5 bases stayed unmatched. The CDR3 spells CASSQVTGATGNTIYF. CDR3 nucleotide sequence: TGCGCCAGCAGCCAAGTCACAGGGGCTACTGGAAACACCATATATTTT.

This rearrangement joins TRBV2 to TRBJ1-6, with 9 nucleotides matching TRBD1. V lost 6 bases to trimming and J lost 9 bases; unmatched junction nucleotides: 3. The CDR3 extends over 13 amino acids. The germline V gene encodes CDR1 SNHLY and CDR2 FYNNEI. This CDR3 is CASRGTGSSPLHF. As DNA, the CDR3 is TGTGCCAGCAGGGGGACAGGGAGTTCACCCCTCCACTTT.

The genes are TRBV6-6 and TRBJ1-2; 7 nucleotides align to TRBD1. The V segment lost 4 bases and the J segment 2 bases; nucleotides outside the gene matches: 10. CDR1 is MNHNY and CDR2 is SVGAGI in the germline V gene (reference sequence). CDR3 length: 16 amino acids. Here the CDR3 reads CASSSYETGSNYGYTF. CDR3 coding DNA: TGTGCCAGCAGTTCCTACGAGACAGGGTCCAACTATGGCTACACCTTC.

The chain links TRBV5-1 to TRBJ1-2, with TRBD1 matching 11 bases. Germline CDR1 reads SGHRS; CDR2 reads YFSETQ. The CDR3 spans 15 residues. With 4 bases clipped from V and 6 bases from J, the junction kept 8 bases outside the gene matches. As DNA, the CDR3 is TGCGCCAGCAGCCCCCGGACAGGGGGCGTTAATGGCTACACCTTC. Its protein product is CASSPRTGGVNGYTF.

The chain uses TRBV27 and TRBJ1-1, with D perhaps TRBD1 (5 bases). Trimming took off 6 bases at V and 2 bases at J, with 19 bases between the two ends. This CDR3 has 16 amino acids. Looked up from germline, CDR1 is MNHEY and CDR2 is SMNVEV (reference sequence). The CDR3 is CASSLVEGDGNTEAFF. The DNA of the CDR3 is TGTGCCAGCAGCCTAGTAGAAGGGGATGGAAACACTGAAGCTTTCTTT.

The chain couples TRBV20-1 to TRBJ1-1, with 7 bases that match TRBD1. CDR1 DFQATT and CDR2 SNEGSKA come from the germline V gene (reference sequence). The CDR3 length is 11 residues. The CDR3 reads CRWDRNTEAFF. The DNA for the CDR3 is TGCAGGTGGGACAGGAACACTGAAGCTTTCTTT.

This clone was seen a single time. V is TRBV30 and J is TRBJ2-1; 8 nucleotides agree with TRBD1. The CDR3 totals 14 residues. V trimming: 2 bases; J trimming: 4 bases; junction bases outside the gene matches: 4. CDR1 is GTSNPN and CDR2 is SVGIG in the germline V gene (reference sequence). The CDR3 bases are TGTGCCTGGAGTCGGGACAGGTCTTACAATGAGCAGTTCTTC. Amino acids: CAWSRDRSYNEQFF.

This chain uses TRBV29-1 with TRBJ2-3, with a tentative D call TRBD1 (6 bases). V was pared by 0 bases and J by 2 bases, with 24 bases between. Germline values: CDR1 SQVTM, CDR2 ANQGSEA. This CDR3 has 19 residues. This CDR3 is CSVEDLEGGKESTTDTQYF. The CDR3 nucleotides are TGCAGCGTTGAAGATCTGGAAGGGGGAAAGGAGTCCACCACAGATACGCAGTATTTT.